One and the same sample provided the 12 T cell receptor beta chains below, sequenced in a study of T cells in Graves' hyperthyroidism and ophthalmopathy (dated by TCRdb to about 2019). Libraries were constructed by multiplex PCR. The data were produced on an Illumina HiSeq 2000. The TCR beta CDR3 regions were amplified from the RNA transcripts. A first-round RT-PCR of the TCR CDR3 used the HTBI primer set with the Qiagen OneStep RT-PCR kit. Starting from the raw public reads, TCRdb applied fastp trimming at Q25, assembled clones with MiXCR and retained in-frame beta chains. When rows share a CDR3 protein, they turn into one entry using the most common DNA and genes. The sample table shows 200,000 to 250,000 distinct CDR3 sequences, and about a sixth are seen once. The ten top clones hold around 28% of the sample. Sequencing used blood. The receptors shown here come from a woman under 30 with Graves' ophthalmopathy.

This clonotype was picked up many times. The chain joins TRBV28 to TRBJ1-1; D might be TRBD1 (6 bases). Germline assignment: CDR1 MDHEN and CDR2 SYDVKM. Trimming took 7 bases from V and 4 from J, leaving 16 bases between them. This CDR3 is 14 amino acids long. The CDR3: CASTTEGTSTEAFF. The DNA for the CDR3 is TGTGCCAGCACTACGGAGGGGACATCCACTGAAGCTTTCTTT.

This clonotype was seen a handful of times. The CDR3 nucleotides are TGTGCCATCAGGGGCCCAGGGGGTATCTACGAGCAGTACTTC. Its protein is CAIRGPGGIYEQYF. This chain connects TRBV10-3 to TRBJ2-7; TRBD1 aligns across 7 bases. J was trimmed by 3 bases and V by 6 bases; bases with no gene match: 8. Looked up from germline, CDR1 is ENHRY and CDR2 is SYGVKD. CDR3 length equals 14 residues.

This clonotype has ten or more counts. The chain has TRBV6-2 or TRBV6-3 and TRBJ2-1; no definite D call. V was trimmed by 8 bases and J by 2 bases, leaving 16 bases between them. Germline lookup yields CDR1 MNHEY and CDR2 SVGEGT. The CDR3 is 15 residues long. Here the CDR3 DNA reads TGTGCCAGCCTCCGGGCAAGCCCCACCTACAATGAGCAGTTCTTC. This encodes CASLRASPTYNEQFF.

This clonotype showed up many times. CDR3 nucleotide sequence: TGCAGTGCTAGAGATTTAAGCGGGAGGGATTACGAGCAGTACTTC. It encodes CSARDLSGRDYEQYF. J is TRBJ2-7 and V is TRBV20-1, with 10 bases identical to TRBD2. Per the germline V gene, CDR1 is DFQATT and CDR2 is SNEGSKA (reference sequence). V lost 0 bases to trimming and J lost 4 bases; unmatched junction nucleotides: 6. This CDR3 comprises 15 residues.

This clonotype has at least ten counts. The chain combines TRBV7-2 with TRBJ2-7, with D maybe TRBD1 (5 bases). The CDR3 contains 13 residues. The V gene lost 10 bases and the J gene lost 0 bases, with 13 bases spanning the gap. Germline V CDR1 and CDR2: SGHTA, FQGNSA. The CDR3, as DNA: TGTGCCACCCGCAGGGTCAGCTCCTACGAGCAGTACTTC. It encodes CATRRVSSYEQYF.

The chain links TRBV7-6 to TRBJ2-2; D uncertain. CDR1 is SGHVS and CDR2 is FNYEAQ in the germline V gene. The CDR3 has 14 amino acids. The V end was cut by 2 bases, the J end by 2 bases, with 6 bases between. CDR3 in DNA: TGTGCCAGCAGCTTATCTCTAAACACCGGGGAGCTGTTTTTT. Translating gives CASSLSLNTGELFF.

The table lists this clonotype with many counts. This rearrangement joins TRBV15 to TRBJ1-5; unclear D gene. CDR1 LNHNV and CDR2 YYDKDF come from the germline V gene (reference sequence). V shed 0 bases and J shed 3 bases, with 3 bases lying between them. There are 13 residues in the CDR3. The CDR3 nucleotides read TGTGCCACCAGCAGAGATTTCAATCAGCCCCAGCATTTT. Amino acids: CATSRDFNQPQHF.

This clonotype was detected a few times. A single base separates this from a much larger clone, so it may be a read error. The rearrangement joins TRBV7-6 to TRBJ2-7; the D gene is possibly TRBD2 (6 bases). The CDR3 is 16 residues long. CDR1 is SGHVS and CDR2 is FNYEAQ in the germline V gene. V lost 1 base to trimming and J lost 2 bases, with 15 bases between them. CDR3 in DNA: TGTGCCAGCAGCTTAGACCTCGGGACTGCGGCCTACGAGCAGTACTTC. Amino acids: CASSLDLGTAAYEQYF. Complete variable domain (other parts from reference TRBV7-6 and TRBJ2-7): GAGVSQSPRYKVTKRGQDVALRCDPISGHVSLYWYRQALGQGPEFLTYFNYEAQQDKSGLPNDRFSAERPEGSISTLTIQRTEQRDSAMYRCASSLDLGTAAYEQYFGPGTRLTVT.

This clonotype was observed at least ten times. This chain connects TRBV5-1 to TRBJ2-7; the match to TRBD2 covers 8 bases. V was clipped by 2 bases and J by 9 bases; unmatched bases: 19. Per germline, CDR1 SGHRS and CDR2 YFSETQ. This CDR3 has 17 residues. The CDR3 sequence: CASSFFGSKRESVRQYF. CDR3 nucleotide sequence: TGCGCCAGCAGCTTTTTCGGGTCCAAGCGGGAGAGTGTGCGGCAGTACTTC.

This clonotype was detected ten times or more. The CDR3 spells CSARVAGGRGELFF. In DNA form, the CDR3 reads TGCAGTGCTAGGGTAGCGGGGGGACGCGGGGAGCTGTTTTTT. This chain uses TRBV20-1 with TRBJ2-2; 10 bases align to TRBD2. The CDR3 is 14 amino acids. Losses at the gene ends were 3 bases for V and 7 bases for J; bases not matched to a gene: 5. Germline V gene sequence: CDR1 DFQATT, CDR2 SNEGSKA (reference sequence).

This clonotype was seen ten or more times. The chain recombines TRBV5-1 with TRBJ2-7; D gene uncertain. The CDR3 has 15 amino acids. Trimming stripped 0 bases from V and 2 bases from J, with 12 bases between. Per the germline V gene, CDR1 is SGHRS and CDR2 is YFSETQ. The CDR3 DNA is TGCGCCAGCAGCTTGGACAGCGAAGCCCCCTACGAGCAGTACTTC. It translates to CASSLDSEAPYEQYF.

This clonotype was seen repeatedly, ten times or more. This chain connects TRBV20-1 to TRBJ1-2; D not certain. CDR1 DFQATT and CDR2 SNEGSKA come from the germline V gene (reference sequence). Trimming shortened V by 0 bases and J by 7 bases, and 15 bases separated the two germline ends. This CDR3 region has 14 residues. The DNA of the CDR3 is TGCAGTGCTAGAGATCCCAGTCGCTTCTCTGGCTACACCTTC. It specifies CSARDPSRFSGYTF.